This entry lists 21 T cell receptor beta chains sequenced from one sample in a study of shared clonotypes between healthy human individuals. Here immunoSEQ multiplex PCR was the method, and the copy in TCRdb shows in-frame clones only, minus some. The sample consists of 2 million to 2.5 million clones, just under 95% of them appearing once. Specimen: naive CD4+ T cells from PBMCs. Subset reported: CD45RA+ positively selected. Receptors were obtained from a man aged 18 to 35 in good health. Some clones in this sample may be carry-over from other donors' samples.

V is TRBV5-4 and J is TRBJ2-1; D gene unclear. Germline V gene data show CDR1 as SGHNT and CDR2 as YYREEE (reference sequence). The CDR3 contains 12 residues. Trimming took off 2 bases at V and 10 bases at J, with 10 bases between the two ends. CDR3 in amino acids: CASSFMSEEQFF. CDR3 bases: TGTGCCAGCAGCTTCATGAGTGAGGAGCAGTTCTTC. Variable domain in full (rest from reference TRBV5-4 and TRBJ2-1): ETGVTQSPTHLIKTRGQQVTLRCSSQSGHNTVSWYQQALGQGPQFIFQYYREEENGRGNFPPRFSGLQFPNYSSELNVNALELDDSALYLCASSFMSEEQFFGPGTRLTVL.

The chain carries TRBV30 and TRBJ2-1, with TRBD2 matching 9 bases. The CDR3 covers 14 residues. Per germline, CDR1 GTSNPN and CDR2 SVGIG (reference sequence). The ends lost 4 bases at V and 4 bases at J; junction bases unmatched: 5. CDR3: CAWTRAGGYNEQFF. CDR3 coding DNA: TGTGCCTGGACAAGAGCGGGAGGTTACAATGAGCAGTTCTTC.

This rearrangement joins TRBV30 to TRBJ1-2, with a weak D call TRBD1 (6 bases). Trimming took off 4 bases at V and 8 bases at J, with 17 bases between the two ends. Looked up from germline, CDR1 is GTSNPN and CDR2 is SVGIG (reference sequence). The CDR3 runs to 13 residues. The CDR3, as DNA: TGTGCCTGGACTAGACCAGGGGCGTCAGGCTACACCTTC. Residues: CAWTRPGASGYTF. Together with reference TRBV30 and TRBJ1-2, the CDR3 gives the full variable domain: SQTIHQWPATLVQPVGSPLSLECTVEGTSNPNLYWYRQAAGRGLQLLFYSVGIGQISSEVPQNLSASRPQDRQFILSSKKLLLSDSGFYLCAWTRPGASGYTFGSGTRLTVV.

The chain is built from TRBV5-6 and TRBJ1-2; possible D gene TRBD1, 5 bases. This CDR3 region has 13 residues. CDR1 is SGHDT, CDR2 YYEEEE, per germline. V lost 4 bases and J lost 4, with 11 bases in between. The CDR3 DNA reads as TGTGCCAGCAGCAGAGACAGACTCTATGGCTACACCTTC. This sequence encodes CASSRDRLYGYTF.

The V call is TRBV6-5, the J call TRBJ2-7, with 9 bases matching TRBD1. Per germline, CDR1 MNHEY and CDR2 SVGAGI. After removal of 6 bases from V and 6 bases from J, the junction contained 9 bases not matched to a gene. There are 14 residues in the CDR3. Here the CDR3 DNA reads TGTGCCAGCAGCCAACCGGGACAGGGAAGCGAGCAGTACTTC. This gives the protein CASSQPGQGSEQYF.

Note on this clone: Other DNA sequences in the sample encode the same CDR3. For the CDR3, the DNA is TGTGCCTGGAGTGTAACCGGCAGCTACGAGCAGTACTTC. Its translation: CAWSVTGSYEQYF. The chain combines TRBV30 with TRBJ2-5; D is undetermined. TRBJ2-7 matches the DNA end more closely, so the J call is doubtful. This CDR3 has 13 residues. Germline-derived CDR1 and CDR2 are GTSNPN and SVGIG (reference sequence).

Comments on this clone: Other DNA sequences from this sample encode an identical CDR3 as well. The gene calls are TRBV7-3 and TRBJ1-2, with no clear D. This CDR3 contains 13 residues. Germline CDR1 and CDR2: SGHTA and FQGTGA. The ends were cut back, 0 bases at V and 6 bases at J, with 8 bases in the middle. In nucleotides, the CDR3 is TGTGCCAGCAGCTTAACGACGGGAGATGGCTACACCTTC. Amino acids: CASSLTTGDGYTF.

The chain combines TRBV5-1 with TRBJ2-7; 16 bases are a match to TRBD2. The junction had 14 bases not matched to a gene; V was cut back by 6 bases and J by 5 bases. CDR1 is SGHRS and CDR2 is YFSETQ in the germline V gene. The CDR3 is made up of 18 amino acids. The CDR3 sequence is CASTIGTSGRAGSHEQYF. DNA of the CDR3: TGCGCCAGCACCATTGGGACTAGCGGGAGGGCCGGTTCCCACGAGCAGTACTTC.

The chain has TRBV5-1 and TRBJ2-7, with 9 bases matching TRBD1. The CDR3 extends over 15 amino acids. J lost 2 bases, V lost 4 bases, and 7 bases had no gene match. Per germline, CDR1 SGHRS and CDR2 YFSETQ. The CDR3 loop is CASSQRDRAPYEQYF. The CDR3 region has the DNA TGCGCCAGCAGCCAAAGGGACAGGGCACCCTACGAGCAGTACTTC. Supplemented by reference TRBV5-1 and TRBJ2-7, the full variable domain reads KAGVTQTPRYLIKTRGQQVTLSCSPISGHRSVSWYQQTPGQGLQFLFEYFSETQRNKGNFPGRFSGRQFSNSRSEMNVSTLELGDSALYLCASSQRDRAPYEQYFGPGTRLTVT.

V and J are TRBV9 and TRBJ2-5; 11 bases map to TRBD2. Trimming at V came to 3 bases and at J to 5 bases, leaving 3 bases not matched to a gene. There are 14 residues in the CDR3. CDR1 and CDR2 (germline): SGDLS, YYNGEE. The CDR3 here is CASSARLAGETQYF. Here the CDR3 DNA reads TGTGCCAGCAGCGCTAGACTAGCGGGGGAGACCCAGTACTTC.

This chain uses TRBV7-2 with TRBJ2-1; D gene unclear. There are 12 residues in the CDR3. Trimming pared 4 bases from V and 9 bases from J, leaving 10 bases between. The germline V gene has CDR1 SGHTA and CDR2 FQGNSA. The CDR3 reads CASSWASAEQFF. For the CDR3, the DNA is TGTGCCAGCAGCTGGGCCTCCGCTGAGCAGTTCTTC.

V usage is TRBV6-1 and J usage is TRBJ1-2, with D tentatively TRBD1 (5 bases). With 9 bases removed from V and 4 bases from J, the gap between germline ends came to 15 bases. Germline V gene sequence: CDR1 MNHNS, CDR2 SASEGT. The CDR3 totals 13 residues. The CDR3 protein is CASTAGFGYGYTF. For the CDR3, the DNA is TGTGCCAGTACTGCAGGGTTTGGCTATGGCTACACCTTC.

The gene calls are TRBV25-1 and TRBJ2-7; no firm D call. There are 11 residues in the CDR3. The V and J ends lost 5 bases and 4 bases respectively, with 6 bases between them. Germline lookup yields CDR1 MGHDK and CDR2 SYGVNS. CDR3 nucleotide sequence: TGTGCCAGCAGTAAAGTTTACGAGCAGTACTTC. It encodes CASSKVYEQYF.

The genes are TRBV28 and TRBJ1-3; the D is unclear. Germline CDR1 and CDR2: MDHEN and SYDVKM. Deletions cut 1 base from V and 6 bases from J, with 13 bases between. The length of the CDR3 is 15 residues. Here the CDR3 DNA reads TGTGCCAGCAGTTTATTAGGAGGGTTGGAAAACACCATATATTTT. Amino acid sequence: CASSLLGGLENTIYF.

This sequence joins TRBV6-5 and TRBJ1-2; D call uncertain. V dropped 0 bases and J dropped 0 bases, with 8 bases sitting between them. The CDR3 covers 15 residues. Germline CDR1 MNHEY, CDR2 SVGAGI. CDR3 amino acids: CASSYSAGTNYGYTF. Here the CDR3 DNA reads TGTGCCAGCAGTTACTCTGCAGGAACTAACTATGGCTACACCTTC.

The CDR3 DNA reads TGTGCCAGCAGTAACACTAGCCGAGAGACCCAGTACTTC. Translating it yields CASSNTSRETQYF. This rearrangement joins TRBV7-3 to TRBJ2-5; D possibly corresponds to TRBD2 (6 bases). V dropped 6 bases and J dropped 4 bases, with 12 bases sitting between them. The CDR3 is made up of 13 amino acids. Germline V gene data show CDR1 as SGHTA and CDR2 as FQGTGA.

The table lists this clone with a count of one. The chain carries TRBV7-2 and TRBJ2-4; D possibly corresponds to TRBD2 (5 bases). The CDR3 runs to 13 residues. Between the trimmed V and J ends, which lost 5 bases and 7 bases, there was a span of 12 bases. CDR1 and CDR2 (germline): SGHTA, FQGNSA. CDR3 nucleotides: TGTGCCAGCAGCCGGGAATTGAGGAACATTCAGTACTTC. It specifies CASSRELRNIQYF.

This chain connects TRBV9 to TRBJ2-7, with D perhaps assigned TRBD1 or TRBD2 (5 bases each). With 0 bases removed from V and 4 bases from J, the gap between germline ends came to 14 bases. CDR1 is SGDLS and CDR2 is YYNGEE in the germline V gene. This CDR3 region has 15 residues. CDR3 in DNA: TGTGCCAGCAGCGTAGGCACCGGGACCGGGTACGAGCAGTACTTC. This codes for CASSVGTGTGYEQYF.

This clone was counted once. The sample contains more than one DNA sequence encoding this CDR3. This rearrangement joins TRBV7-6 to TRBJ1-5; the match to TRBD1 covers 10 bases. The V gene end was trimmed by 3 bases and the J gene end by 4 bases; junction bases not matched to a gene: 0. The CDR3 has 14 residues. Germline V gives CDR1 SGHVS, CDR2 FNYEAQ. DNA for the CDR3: TGTGCCAGCAGCTTGGGACAGGGGAATCAGCCCCAGCATTTT. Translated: CASSLGQGNQPQHF.

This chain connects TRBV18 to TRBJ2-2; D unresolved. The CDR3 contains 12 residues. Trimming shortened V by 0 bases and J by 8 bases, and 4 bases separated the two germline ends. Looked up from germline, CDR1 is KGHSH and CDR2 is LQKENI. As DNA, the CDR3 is TGTGCCAGCTCACCACCGCTGGGGGAGCTGTTTTTT. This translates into CASSPPLGELFF.

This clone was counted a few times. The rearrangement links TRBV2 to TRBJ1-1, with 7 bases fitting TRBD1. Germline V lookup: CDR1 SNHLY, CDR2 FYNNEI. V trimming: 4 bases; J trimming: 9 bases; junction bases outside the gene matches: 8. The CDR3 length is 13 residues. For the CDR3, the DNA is TGTGCCAGCAGTGGGCAGGGGGAGTTTCAAGCTTTCTTT. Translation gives CASSGQGEFQAFF.